One and the same sample provided the 9 T cell receptor beta chains below, sequenced in a study of blood T cell repertoires in COVID-19. This table comes from immunoSEQ multiplex PCR, and its TCRdb copy is limited to in-frame clones, with some not included. This table has about 180,000 clones, approximately 85% appearing once. What was sequenced was peripheral blood. These receptors were collected from a man aged 55 to 70 with acute or convalescent COVID-19.

The chain links TRBV7-9 to TRBJ1-1, with D hard to call. The CDR3 covers 13 residues. The V and J ends lost 3 bases and 5 bases respectively, with 10 bases between them. CDR1 SEHNR and CDR2 FQNEAQ come from the germline V gene (reference sequence). The chain's CDR3 is CASSFGVGTEAFF. Here the CDR3 DNA reads TGTGCCAGCAGCTTCGGGGTTGGAACTGAAGCTTTCTTT.

The chain couples TRBV6-2 or TRBV6-3 to TRBJ2-1; 8 bases are a match to TRBD2. The CDR3 runs to 13 residues. Germline CDR1 MNHEY, CDR2 SVGEGT. V was clipped by 10 bases and J by 0 bases; unmatched bases: 2. CDR3 sequence reads: CAISGSSYNEQFF. DNA of the CDR3: TGTGCCATCAGCGGGAGCTCCTACAATGAGCAGTTCTTC.

CDR3 loop: CASSFRDRGEQYF. Here the CDR3 DNA reads TGTGCCAGCAGCTTTCGCGATCGGGGCGAGCAGTACTTC. The chain is built from TRBV7-2 and TRBJ2-7; TRBD2 is a possible D gene (5 bases). CDR3 length: 13 amino acids. Trimming took off 3 bases at V and 6 bases at J, with 12 bases between the two ends. CDR1 and CDR2 (germline): SGHTA, FQGNSA.

The chain is built from TRBV5-6 and TRBJ2-1, with 10 nucleotides matching TRBD2. Trimming at V came to 3 bases and at J to 8 bases, leaving 5 bases not matched to a gene. Germline V CDR1 and CDR2: SGHDT, YYEEEE. This CDR3 spans 14 amino acids. CDR3 protein: CASSWGLARDEQFF. CDR3 DNA sequence: TGTGCCAGCAGCTGGGGACTAGCGCGGGATGAGCAGTTCTTC.

This clone was seen a handful of times. The rearrangement joins TRBV28 to TRBJ2-7, with a possible D match to TRBD2 (6 bases). CDR3 length: 15 residues. Germline CDR1 is MDHEN and CDR2 is SYDVKM. Trimming stripped 4 bases from V and 2 bases from J, with 15 bases between. The CDR3 nucleotides are TGTGCCAGCAGTTCCGCTTCGCGGGGAGCCTACGAGCAGTACTTC. As protein: CASSSASRGAYEQYF.

This chain uses TRBV9 with TRBJ2-1; 9 bases are a match to TRBD2. Germline trimming cut 3 bases from V and 11 bases from J; bases unmatched to any gene: 12. The germline V gene encodes CDR1 SGDLS and CDR2 YYNGEE. There are 15 residues in the CDR3. This CDR3 is CASSELAGMGVKQFF. Here the CDR3 DNA reads TGTGCCAGCAGCGAGCTAGCGGGGATGGGGGTAAAGCAGTTCTTC.

The J gene is TRBJ2-7, the V gene TRBV2, with 11 bases identical to TRBD2. The CDR3 sequence is 15 residues long. The germline gives CDR1 SNHLY, CDR2 FYNNEI. V trimming: 3 bases; J trimming: 6 bases; junction bases outside the gene matches: 7. The chain's CDR3 is CASSEDSGRAREQYF. CDR3 DNA sequence: TGTGCCAGCAGTGAGGATAGCGGGAGGGCCCGCGAGCAGTACTTC.

This chain links TRBV18 with TRBJ2-3; 8 nucleotides align to TRBD2. The CDR3 has 15 residues. The trim removed 0 bases at V and 9 bases at J, leaving 8 bases unmatched. Germline CDR1 reads KGHSH; CDR2 reads LQKENI. The chain's CDR3 is CASSPPGASGLTQYF. The CDR3 bases are TGTGCCAGCTCACCACCCGGGGCTAGCGGGTTGACGCAGTATTTT.

The rearrangement joins TRBV7-6 to TRBJ2-7, with 9 bases aligning to TRBD1. Germline CDR1 reads SGHVS; CDR2 reads FNYEAQ. V trimming: 5 bases; J trimming: 0 bases; junction bases outside the gene matches: 5. The CDR3 consists of 15 residues. Here the CDR3 DNA reads TGTGCCAGCAGCCCGGACAGGGGTAGCTCCTACGAGCAGTACTTC. This gives the protein CASSPDRGSSYEQYF.